The source of this T cell receptor (beta chain) is a study of blood T cell repertoires in COVID-19. After removal of 4 bases from V and 3 bases from J, the junction contained 6 bases not matched to a gene. The CDR3 length is 15 residues. Per germline, CDR1 ENHRY and CDR2 SYGVKD. This clone was observed a single time. Original processing notes: Researchers report that nucleated cell counts were estimated from reference gene primer amplification. Clones were read by immunoSEQ multiplex PCR, and TCRdb kept only the in-frame ones, dropping some. D and trimming come from the DNA, and the V and J calls and clone size come from that table. The sample has 53,000 or so clones, 82% seen once.

This receptor was taken from a human donor in a cohort sampled during active COVID-19. V and J are TRBV10-3 and TRBJ1-5, with 7 bases aligning to TRBD1. The specimen sequenced was peripheral blood. The CDR3 loop is CAISGTGADNQPQHF. CDR3 nucleotide sequence: TGTGCCATCAGTGGGACAGGCGCGGACAATCAGCCCCAGCATTTT.